The 25 T cell receptor beta chains listed next were all sequenced from one sample in a study of OX40 agonist ivuxolimab in advanced cancers. Clones were read by immunoSEQ multiplex PCR, and TCRdb kept only the in-frame ones, dropping some. The sample lists 50,000 to 60,000 clones, approximately 86% occurring once. The sample in question was CD4+ or CD8+ T cells sorted from blood, obtained in a trial of the OX40 agonist ivuxolimab. Receptors originate from an adult with an advanced solid tumor such as melanoma, head and neck, liver or kidney cancer.

The rearrangement joins TRBV19 to TRBJ2-6; no firm D call. The ends were cut back, 6 bases at V and 0 bases at J, with 3 bases in the middle. The CDR3 is 13 residues long. Germline V lookup: CDR1 LNHDA, CDR2 SQIVND (reference sequence). The CDR3 bases are TGTGCCAGTAGACGCTCTGGGGCCAACGTCCTGACTTTC. Its translation: CASRRSGANVLTF.

As concerns this clone: At one end the junction does not follow the germline gene, possibly because of a read error. The chain links TRBV7-9 to TRBJ2-7, with D perhaps matching TRBD1 (5 bases). The CDR3 loop spans 11 amino acids. Germline V lookup: CDR1 SEHNR, CDR2 FQNEAQ (reference sequence). The CDR3 bases are TGTGCCAGCAGCACCGCTGACAGCAGGCACTTC. This gives the protein CASSTADSRHF.

This rearrangement joins TRBV6-5 to TRBJ1-1, with D tentatively TRBD1 (5 bases). The CDR3 extends over 16 amino acids. CDR1 and CDR2 from the germline V gene are MNHEY and SVGAGI. V gave up 0 bases and J gave up 1 base, with 12 bases separating them. CDR3 amino acids: CASSYSNRGRNTEAFF. CDR3 sequence (DNA): TGTGCCAGCAGTTACTCGAACCGGGGGAGGAACACTGAAGCTTTCTTT.

The CDR3 here is CASCRVGGTNEKLFF. Written as DNA, the CDR3 is TGTGCCAGCTGCCGGGTGGGTGGGACTAATGAAAAACTGTTTTTT. This rearrangement joins TRBV7-2 to TRBJ1-4; D remains unclear. The germline V and J ends were trimmed by 8 bases and 2 bases, with 15 bases remaining between them. Germline V gene lookup returns CDR1 SGHTA and CDR2 FQGNSA. The CDR3 extends over 15 amino acids.

The chain has TRBV7-9 and TRBJ2-3; weak D call: TRBD1 (6 bases). This CDR3 comprises 15 residues. V lost 0 bases to trimming and J lost 1 base, with 8 bases between them. Germline V gives CDR1 SEHNR, CDR2 FQNEAQ (reference sequence). The CDR3 DNA is TGTGCCAGCAGCTTAGCATCAGGGGGCACAGATACGCAGTATTTT. Translating gives CASSLASGGTDTQYF.

The chain is built from TRBV5-8 and TRBJ1-5; a weak D match, TRBD1 (5 bases). There are 16 residues in the CDR3. With 3 bases removed from V and 0 bases from J, the gap between germline ends came to 13 bases. Germline values: CDR1 SGHTS, CDR2 YDEGEE. The CDR3 DNA sequence: TGTGCCAGCAGCTGGGGGTTCGGTGATAGCAATCAGCCCCAGCATTTT. Translation: CASSWGFGDSNQPQHF.

The rearrangement joins TRBV19 to TRBJ1-5; D unclear. The length of the CDR3 is 14 residues. Germline-derived CDR1 and CDR2 are LNHDA and SQIVND (reference sequence). Between the trimmed V and J ends, which lost 5 bases and 7 bases, there was a span of 15 bases. CDR3 in DNA: TGTGCCAGTAGTTGGGAGGATTCAGGCCAGCCCCAGCATTTT. This translates into CASSWEDSGQPQHF.

The rearrangement links TRBV6-4 to TRBJ2-7; 8 positions agree with TRBD2. V lost 3 bases to trimming and J lost 6 bases; unmatched junction nucleotides: 7. Germline V gene lookup returns CDR1 MRHNA and CDR2 SNTAGT. CDR3 length: 14 amino acids. The CDR3 DNA reads TGTGCCAGCAGTGAATCCAGCGGGAGCGGCGAGCAGTACTTC. Encoded protein: CASSESSGSGEQYF.

The chain links TRBV10-3 to TRBJ1-2; D unresolved. V was pared by 7 bases and J by 4 bases, with 10 bases between. Germline V gene sequence: CDR1 ENHRY, CDR2 SYGVKD. The CDR3 spans 12 residues. The CDR3: CAITNGIYGYTF. The CDR3 nucleotides read TGTGCCATCACCAACGGAATCTATGGCTACACCTTC.

This chain connects TRBV5-8 to TRBJ1-5; 7 nucleotides match TRBD1. Trimming at V came to 4 bases and at J to 0 bases, leaving 4 bases not matched to a gene. The germline V gene has CDR1 SGHTS and CDR2 YDEGEE. This CDR3 has 15 residues. The CDR3 region is CASSRTGRSNQPQHF. Written as DNA, the CDR3 is TGTGCCAGCAGCAGGACAGGCCGTAGCAATCAGCCCCAGCATTTT.

V gene TRBV5-1 combines with J gene TRBJ2-2; D gene ambiguous. V was trimmed by 7 bases and J by 2 bases, leaving 6 bases between them. Per germline, CDR1 SGHRS and CDR2 YFSETQ. The CDR3 contains 12 residues. The CDR3 is CASGFNTGELFF. CDR3 sequence (DNA): TGCGCCAGCGGGTTCAACACCGGGGAGCTGTTTTTT. Looking up the rest from reference TRBV5-1 and TRBJ2-2 gives the full variable domain: KAGVTQTPRYLIKTRGQQVTLSCSPISGHRSVSWYQQTPGQGLQFLFEYFSETQRNKGNFPGRFSGRQFSNSRSEMNVSTLELGDSALYLCASGFNTGELFFGEGSRLTVL.

The chain couples TRBV5-1 to TRBJ2-1; 7 nucleotides agree with TRBD2. Trimming took 5 bases from V and 2 from J; bases not matched to a gene: 13. CDR1 is SGHRS and CDR2 is YFSETQ in the germline V gene. CDR3 length: 17 residues. As DNA, the CDR3 is TGCGCCAGCAGTTCGGACAATCTAGCGGCCACCTACAATGAGCAGTTCTTC. This codes for CASSSDNLAATYNEQFF.

The V call is TRBV18, the J call TRBJ2-6; TRBD1 is a possible D gene (5 bases). This CDR3 comprises 16 residues. CDR1 KGHSH and CDR2 LQKENI come from the germline V gene. V was shortened by 4 bases and J by 0 bases, with 10 bases between the two germline ends. In DNA, the CDR3 is TGTGCCAGCTCACATGACAGACACTCTGGGGCCAACGTCCTGACTTTC. Its protein is CASSHDRHSGANVLTF. The variable domain in full, with the rest retrieved from reference TRBV18 and TRBJ2-6, is NAGVMQNPRHLVRRRGQEARLRCSPMKGHSHVYWYRQLPEEGLKFMVYLQKENIIDESGMPKERFSAEFPKEGPSILRIQQVVRGDSAAYFCASSHDRHSGANVLTFGAGSRLTVL.

The gene calls are TRBV28 and TRBJ2-2; possible D gene TRBD1, 5 bases. Germline CDR1 MDHEN, CDR2 SYDVKM. This CDR3 is 15 amino acids long. Trimming cost V 5 bases and J 4 bases, with 14 bases left between them. The CDR3 reads CASSTETDSTGELFF. CDR3 sequence (DNA): TGTGCCAGCAGTACGGAGACAGACAGCACCGGGGAGCTGTTTTTT.

The chain recombines TRBV30 with TRBJ1-2, with D possibly being TRBD1 (5 bases). Per germline, CDR1 GTSNPN and CDR2 SVGIG (reference sequence). V was shortened by 2 bases and J by 2 bases, with 9 bases between the two germline ends. This CDR3 comprises 13 residues. For the CDR3, the DNA is TGTGCCTGGAGTACAGGAAAAAACTATGGCTACACCTTC. Translated: CAWSTGKNYGYTF.

The chain is built from TRBV28 and TRBJ2-2; possibly TRBD1 for D (6 bases). The CDR3 runs to 15 residues. Trimming cost V 7 bases and J 5 bases, with 17 bases left between them. Per the germline V gene, CDR1 is MDHEN and CDR2 is SYDVKM. The DNA of the CDR3 is TGTGCCAGCAACCCCGCAGGGGTGAGGACCGGGGAGCTGTTTTTT. It codes for CASNPAGVRTGELFF.

The chain recombines TRBV9 with TRBJ1-6; D remains unclear. Trimming left V 2 bases short and J 8 bases short, with 8 bases between. The length of the CDR3 is 13 residues. CDR1 is SGDLS and CDR2 is YYNGEE in the germline V gene. CDR3 residues: CASSVEPHSPLHF. The CDR3 DNA follows: TGTGCCAGCAGCGTGGAACCTCATTCACCCCTCCACTTT.

The count of this clone is one. The V and J genes are TRBV28 and TRBJ2-7; a possible D gene is TRBD2 (6 bases). V was shortened by 6 bases and J by 3 bases, with 15 bases between the two germline ends. The CDR3 length is 14 residues. Germline V gene lookup returns CDR1 MDHEN and CDR2 SYDVKM. The CDR3 DNA reads TGTGCCAGCAGCCCCCTAGCGCTCAGCTACGAGCAGTACTTC. Encoded protein: CASSPLALSYEQYF.

This sequence joins TRBV18 and TRBJ1-5, with TRBD1 matching over 8 bases. Germline values: CDR1 KGHSH, CDR2 LQKENI. V shed 5 bases, J shed 4 bases, and the junction held 4 bases outside the gene matches. The CDR3 is 14 amino acids. CDR3 residues: CASSTGGGNQPQHF. The DNA for the CDR3 is TGTGCCAGCTCAACAGGGGGTGGAAATCAGCCCCAGCATTTT.

This chain connects TRBV28 to TRBJ1-2; no clear D. Germline V lookup: CDR1 MDHEN, CDR2 SYDVKM. The CDR3 length is 13 residues. V was clipped by 4 bases and J by 6 bases, with 12 bases between them. CDR3 coding DNA: TGTGCCAGCAGTTCCCCGAATGGCAATGGCTACACCTTC. Protein product: CASSSPNGNGYTF.

This chain links TRBV9 with TRBJ1-4; D not certain. CDR1 is SGDLS, CDR2 YYNGEE, per germline. The ends were cut back, 3 bases at V and 0 bases at J, with 18 bases in the middle. This CDR3 region has 18 residues. The CDR3 loop reads CASSGGRASRPTNEKLFF. CDR3 nucleotide sequence: TGTGCCAGCAGCGGTGGTAGGGCTTCGAGACCAACTAATGAAAAACTGTTTTTT.

The chain joins TRBV6-4 to TRBJ2-1; 7 nucleotides align to TRBD2. This CDR3 has 14 residues. CDR1 and CDR2 from the germline V gene are MRHNA and SNTAGT. V lost 2 bases, J lost 9 bases, and 7 bases stayed unmatched. The chain's CDR3 is CASSDRGLDGEQFF. The CDR3 DNA follows: TGTGCCAGCAGTGACCGAGGACTAGACGGTGAGCAGTTCTTC.

The rearrangement links TRBV4-2 to TRBJ1-2; no clear D gene. The CDR3 has 17 residues. Germline assignment: CDR1 LGHNA and CDR2 YNFKEQ. Trimming removed 0 bases from V and 3 bases from J, with 17 bases in between. The CDR3 is CASSQDLGELPYYGYTF. The CDR3 nucleotides are TGTGCCAGCAGCCAAGATCTGGGAGAACTACCGTACTATGGCTACACCTTC.

The V call is TRBV6-1, the J call TRBJ2-5; 10 nucleotides line up with TRBD1. V was clipped by 4 bases and J by 2 bases; unmatched bases: 7. This CDR3 is built from 16 residues. Looked up from germline, CDR1 is MNHNS and CDR2 is SASEGT. In nucleotides, the CDR3 is TGTGCCAGCAGTGTGGGGTGGACAGGGGGACAAGAGACCCAGTACTTC. Its protein product is CASSVGWTGGQETQYF.

The chain links TRBV30 to TRBJ1-3; D gene unclear. The CDR3 loop spans 15 amino acids. V was cut by 0 bases and J by 0 bases, with 9 bases left in between. Germline loops: CDR1 GTSNPN, CDR2 SVGIG (reference sequence). CDR3 protein: CAWSVVPNSGNTIYF. CDR3 bases: TGTGCCTGGAGTGTTGTCCCCAACTCTGGAAACACCATATATTTT.